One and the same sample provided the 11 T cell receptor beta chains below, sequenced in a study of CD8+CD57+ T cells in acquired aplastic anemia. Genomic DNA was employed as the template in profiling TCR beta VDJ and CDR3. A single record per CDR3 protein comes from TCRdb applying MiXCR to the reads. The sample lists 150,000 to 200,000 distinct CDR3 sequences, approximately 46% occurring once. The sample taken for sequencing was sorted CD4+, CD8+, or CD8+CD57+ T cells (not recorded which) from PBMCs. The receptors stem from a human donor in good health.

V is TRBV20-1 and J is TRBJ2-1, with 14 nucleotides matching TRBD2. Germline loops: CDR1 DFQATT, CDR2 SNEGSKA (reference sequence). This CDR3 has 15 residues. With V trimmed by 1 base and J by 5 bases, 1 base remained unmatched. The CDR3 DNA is TGCAGTGCTAGAGGACTAGCGGGGGGGCACAATGAGCAGTTCTTC. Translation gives CSARGLAGGHNEQFF.

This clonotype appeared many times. CDR3 coding DNA: TGTGCCAGTACCCATCCCACACCGTCTGGGGCCAACGTCCTGACTTTC. As protein: CASTHPTPSGANVLTF. The chain joins TRBV19 to TRBJ2-6, with D uncertain. The CDR3 totals 16 residues. Germline assignment: CDR1 LNHDA and CDR2 SQIVND (reference sequence). Deletions cut 7 bases from V and 1 base from J, with 14 bases between.

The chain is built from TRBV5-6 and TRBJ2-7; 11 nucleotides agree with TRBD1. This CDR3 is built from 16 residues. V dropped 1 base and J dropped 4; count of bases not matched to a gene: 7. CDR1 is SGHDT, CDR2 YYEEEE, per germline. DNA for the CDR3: TGTGCCAGCAGCTTGCTTGGGGACAGGGGGACGTACGAGCAGTACTTC. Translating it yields CASSLLGDRGTYEQYF.

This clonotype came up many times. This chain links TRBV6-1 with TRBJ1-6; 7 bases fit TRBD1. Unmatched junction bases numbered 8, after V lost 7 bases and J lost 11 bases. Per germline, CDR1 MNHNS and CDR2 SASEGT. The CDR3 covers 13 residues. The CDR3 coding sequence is TGTGCCAGCAACCGACAGGGAGTGACACCCCTCCACTTT. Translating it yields CASNRQGVTPLHF.

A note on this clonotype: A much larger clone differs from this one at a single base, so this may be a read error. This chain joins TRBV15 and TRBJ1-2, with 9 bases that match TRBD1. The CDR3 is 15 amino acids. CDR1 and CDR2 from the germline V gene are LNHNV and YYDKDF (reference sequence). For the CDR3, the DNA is TGTGCCGCCAGCAGAACAGGGGGCGCGAGTGATGGCTACACCTTC. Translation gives CAASRTGGASDGYTF.

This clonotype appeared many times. DNA for the CDR3: TGCAGTGCTAGTTCCCTTAACCCGGGCACTAACTATGGCTACACCTTC. The encoded protein is CSASSLNPGTNYGYTF. The chain couples TRBV20-1 to TRBJ1-2; D not certain. CDR1 DFQATT and CDR2 SNEGSKA come from the germline V gene (reference sequence). The V end was cut by 3 bases, the J end by 0 bases, with 17 bases between. This CDR3 is 16 amino acids long.

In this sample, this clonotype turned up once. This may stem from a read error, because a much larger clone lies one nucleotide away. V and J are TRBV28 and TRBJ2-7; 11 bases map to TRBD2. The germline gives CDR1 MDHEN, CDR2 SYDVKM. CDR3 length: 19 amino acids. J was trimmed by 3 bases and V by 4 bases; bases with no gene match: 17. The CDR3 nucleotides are TGTGCCAGCAGTTACTCATACACGGCCCTTACTAGCGGGGGCTACGAGCAGTACTTC. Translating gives CASSYSYTALTSGGYEQYF.

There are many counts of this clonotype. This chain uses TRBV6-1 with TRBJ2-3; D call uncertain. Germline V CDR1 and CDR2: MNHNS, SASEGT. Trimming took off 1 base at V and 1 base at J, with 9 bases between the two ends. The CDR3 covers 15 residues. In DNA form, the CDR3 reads TGTGCCAGCAGTGAAGTGGGCAGACGCACAGATACGCAGTATTTT. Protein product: CASSEVGRRTDTQYF.

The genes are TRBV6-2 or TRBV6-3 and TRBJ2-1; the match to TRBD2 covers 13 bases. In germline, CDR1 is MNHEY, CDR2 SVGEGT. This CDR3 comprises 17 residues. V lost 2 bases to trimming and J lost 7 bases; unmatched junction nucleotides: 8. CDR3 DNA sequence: TGTGCCAGCAGTTACGCACTAGCGGGAGGGCCGGGAAATGAGCAGTTCTTC. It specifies CASSYALAGGPGNEQFF.

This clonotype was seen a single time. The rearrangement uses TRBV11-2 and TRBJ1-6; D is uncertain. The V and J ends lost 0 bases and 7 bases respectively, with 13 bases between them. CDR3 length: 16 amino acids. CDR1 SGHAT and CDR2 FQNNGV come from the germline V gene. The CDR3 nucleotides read TGTGCCAGCAGCTTAGAGATCACTAACTTCAATTCACCCCTCCACTTT. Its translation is CASSLEITNFNSPLHF.

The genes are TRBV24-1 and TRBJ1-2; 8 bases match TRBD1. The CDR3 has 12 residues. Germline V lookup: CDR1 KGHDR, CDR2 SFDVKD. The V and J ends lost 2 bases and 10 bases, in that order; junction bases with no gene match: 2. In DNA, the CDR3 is TGTGCCACCAGTGATTCAGGGGGCGACTACACCTTC. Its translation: CATSDSGGDYTF.